What follows is one T cell receptor (beta chain) and its context. Its antigen is unknown. This entry is derived from a study of spatial heterogeneity in lung cancer. The overall study: Raw reads contained each unique TCR and UMI combination more than ten times on average.

Whole-study findings and limits: Among blood samples, ubiquitous expanded tumor TCRs appeared more at resection than at follow-up.

The CDR3 consists of 15 residues. The V gene's germline CDR1 is MNHEY and CDR2 SVGEGT. The J segment lost 8 bases and the V segment lost 6 bases, leaving 8 bases of the junction unmatched. Each TCR cDNA molecule carried a unique molecular identifier. TCRdb ran MiXCR on the 5' RACE reads and lists one entry per CDR3 protein. This sample yields some 38,000 distinct CDR3 sequences, of which 6.5% to 9% are seen a single time; roughly 28% belongs to the top ten. The time point: sample taken at primary tumor resection. Unsorted whole RNA of tumor, nontumor lung or frozen PBMC was sequenced. The clonotype comes from a male donor with early-stage non-small cell lung cancer. This chain joins TRBV6-2 or TRBV6-3 and TRBJ2-3; 13 bases fit TRBD2. The specimen comprised PBMCs, sampled at surgery. CDR3 loop: CASSRTSGSGSTQYF. DNA for the CDR3: TGTGCCAGCAGCCGGACTAGCGGGAGTGGGAGTACGCAGTATTTT.